This is a list of T cell receptor beta chains from one sample in a study of spatial heterogeneity in lung cancer. TCRdb used MiXCR to reprocess the 5' RACE reads, holding one entry per CDR3 protein. The sample contains about 300 distinct CDR3 sequences, about 19% of which appear only once. Sequencing was performed on normal lung tissue next to the tumor, taken at surgery. These TCRs come from a male donor with early-stage non-small cell lung cancer. CDR3s include the opening cysteine and the closing phenylalanine or tryptophan. The D gene is left open where the match is weak. Not all rows give a size; the values are once, few, many and, for expanded clones, a class.

TRBV18,TRBD1,TRBJ2-6,large,TGTGCCAGCTCACCCGCGGCAGGGGGCCTGAGGGCCAACGTCCTGACTTTC,CASSPAAGGLRANVLTF
TRBV7-6,NA,TRBJ1-2,large,TGTGCCAGCAGCCCCAGGACAGATAACTATGGCTACACCTTC,CASSPRTDNYGYTF
TRBV6-2/TRBV6-3,NA,TRBJ2-7,NA,TGTGCCAGCAGTTGGACTTACCGCTACGAGCAGTACTTC,CASSWTYRYEQYF
TRBV5-5,NA,TRBJ1-5,NA,TGTGCCAGCAGCTTGTGGGGCGAGGGCAATCAGCCCCAGCATTTT,CASSLWGEGNQPQHF
TRBV10-3,NA,TRBJ2-7,hyperexpanded,TGTGCCATCAGTGAGGGGGGAGGCGAGCAGTACTTC,CAISEGGGEQYF
TRBV5-1,NA,TRBJ2-3,NA,TGCGCCAGCAGCTTGGCAGGGGACGCAGATACGCAGTATTTT,CASSLAGDADTQYF
TRBV7-2,NA,TRBJ2-7,NA,TGTGCCAGCAAGGGGAGCTCCTACGAGCAGTACTTC,CASKGSSYEQYF
TRBV9,NA,TRBJ1-6,NA,TGTGCCAGCAGCGTAGATTGGAATAATTCACCCCTCCACTTT,CASSVDWNNSPLHF
TRBV15,NA,TRBJ2-3,NA,TGTGCCACCAGCAGAGAATTTCAGGGTACAGATACGCAGTATTTT,CATSREFQGTDTQYF
TRBV20-1,TRBD2,TRBJ2-1,medium-sized,TGCAGCGAGACTAGCGACCGAGGCAATGAGCAGTTCTTC,CSETSDRGNEQFF
TRBV6-5,NA,TRBJ1-5,NA,TGTGCCAGCAGCCCCGAAGGACAGCCAAGTAGCAATCAGCCCCAGCATTTT,CASSPEGQPSSNQPQHF
TRBV7-2,TRBD1,TRBJ2-7,NA,TGTGCCAGCAGCTTAAGGGGGCCTCAGTACTACGAGCAGTACTTC,CASSLRGPQYYEQYF
TRBV9,TRBD1,TRBJ1-3,few,TGTGCCAGCAGCGACGGACAGGGGAGGTCTATATATTTT,CASSDGQGRSIYF
TRBV7-9,NA,TRBJ2-1,medium-sized,TGTGCCAGCAGCTTAGGCAGGGGGGGCTCCTACAATGAGCAGTTCTTC,CASSLGRGGSYNEQFF
TRBV6-5,NA,TRBJ2-2,NA,TGTGCCAGCAGTTACGGTCAGGGGTACACCGGGGAGCTGTTTTTT,CASSYGQGYTGELFF
TRBV5-1,TRBD2,TRBJ2-3,medium-sized,TGCGCCAGCAGCTTGGTAGGACTAGGGACAGATACGCAGTATTTT,CASSLVGLGTDTQYF
TRBV7-3,TRBD1,TRBJ2-1,NA,TGTGCCAGCAGCTTACTGGGACAGGGCGATGAGCAGTTCTTC,CASSLLGQGDEQFF
TRBV30,NA,TRBJ2-6,large,TGTGCACTGGCCCACCCTTTGGCTGGGGCCAACGTCCTGACTTTC,CALAHPLAGANVLTF
TRBV18,NA,TRBJ1-2,NA,TGTGCCAGCTCACCCACGGCAGGCCTTGACTACACCTTC,CASSPTAGLDYTF
TRBV7-3,NA,TRBJ2-2,large,TGTGCCAGCAGCTTAGTTCCCGGGGAGCTGTTTTTT,CASSLVPGELFF
TRBV11-1,NA,TRBJ2-5,NA,TGTGCCAGCAGCTTACTGGGGGGCGCGGGGGAGACCCAGTACTTC,CASSLLGGAGETQYF
TRBV2,TRBD1,TRBJ1-1,large,TGTGCCAGCAGTGAAGCACAGGGGTTGAACACTGAAGCTTTCTTT,CASSEAQGLNTEAFF
TRBV11-2,NA,TRBJ1-1,NA,TGTGCCAGCAGCAGGGTGAACACTGAAGCTTTCTTT,CASSRVNTEAFF
TRBV7-2,TRBD2,TRBJ2-5,NA,TGTGCCAGCAGCTTAGAGGGGACTAGCGTTAGGAAAGAGACCCAGTACTTC,CASSLEGTSVRKETQYF
TRBV24-1,TRBD1,TRBJ2-3,few,TGTGCCACCAGTGATTACGGACAGGGTACAGATACGCAGTATTTT,CATSDYGQGTDTQYF
TRBV3-1,NA,TRBJ1-2,large,TGTGCCAGCAGCCAGCAGGCGAGTATCGGCTACACCTTC,CASSQQASIGYTF
TRBV10-3,NA,TRBJ2-5,NA,TGTTCTGGGGGACCCGACCAAGAGACCCAGTACTTC,CSGGPDQETQYF
TRBV4-3,NA,TRBJ2-6,hyperexpanded,TGCGCCAGCAGCCAAGAGTTGAATTCTGGGGCCAACGTCCTGACTTTC,CASSQELNSGANVLTF
TRBV15,NA,TRBJ1-2,NA,TGTGCCACCAGCAGGGGGAGGGCGATTAACTATGGCTACACCTTC,CATSRGRAINYGYTF
TRBV21-1,NA,TRBJ2-3,large,TGTGCCAGCAGCAAAGACCAGTCGGATACGCAGTATTTT,CASSKDQSDTQYF
TRBV15,NA,TRBJ1-2,NA,TGTGCCACCAGCGTCCGGGACACCCGAATCGGGTATGGCTACACCTTC,CATSVRDTRIGYGYTF
TRBV4-1,NA,TRBJ1-2,NA,TGCGCCAGCAGCGCCTCCGCAGGGCAGTATGGCTACACCTTC,CASSASAGQYGYTF
TRBV6-2/TRBV6-3,TRBD1,TRBJ1-2,NA,TGTGCCAGCAGCGGGACAGGGAACCGCTACACCTTC,CASSGTGNRYTF
TRBV28,TRBD2,TRBJ2-1,once,TGTGCCAGCAGTTTACCTAGCGGGAGGGGCGGGCAGTTCTTC,CASSLPSGRGGQFF
TRBV12-3/TRBV12-4,NA,TRBJ2-1,NA,TGTGCCAGCGGGGGTAGCTCCTACAATGAGCAGTTCTTC,CASGGSSYNEQFF
TRBV7-2,TRBD2,TRBJ2-7,large,TGTGCCAGCAGCTTAGAACTAGCGGGGGTCTTGGGTGAGCAGTACTTC,CASSLELAGVLGEQYF
TRBV2,TRBD1,TRBJ2-1,few,TGTGCCACACAACAGGGGTCCTCCTACAATGAGCAGTTCTTC,CATQQGSSYNEQFF
TRBV27,NA,TRBJ2-4,NA,TGTGCCAGCAGTTTAGCTTGGCAGGGGATGAACATTCAGTACTTC,CASSLAWQGMNIQYF
TRBV7-2,TRBD2,TRBJ2-3,large,TGTGCCAGCAGCCGCGTAGCGGGGACAGATACGCAGTATTTT,CASSRVAGTDTQYF
TRBV5-4,NA,TRBJ1-1,hyperexpanded,TGTGCCAGCAGCTCGGGCAGTCGCACTGAAGCTTTCTTT,CASSSGSRTEAFF
TRBV28,TRBD2,TRBJ2-7,NA,TGTGCCAGCAGCAGACTAGCGGGGAGCTCCTACGAGCAGTACTTC,CASSRLAGSSYEQYF
TRBV21-1,NA,TRBJ2-7,NA,TGTGCCAGCAGCGCCCGTGCCCAGGGGGCGCGCTACGAGCAGTACTTC,CASSARAQGARYEQYF
TRBV29-1,NA,TRBJ1-2,large,TGCAGCGTTGAATCCTTGAGGAGTGGCTACACCTTC,CSVESLRSGYTF
TRBV5-1,NA,TRBJ1-1,large,TGCGCCAGCAGCTCGGGGGCGTCGAACACTGAAGCTTTCTTT,CASSSGASNTEAFF
TRBV4-3,TRBD2,TRBJ2-1,NA,TGCGCCAGCAGCCAAGATTTCAGCGGGGGGGTCAATGAGCAGTTCTTC,CASSQDFSGGVNEQFF
TRBV29-1,NA,TRBJ2-2,hyperexpanded,TGCAGCGTTGGGAGAGGCGGAACCGGGGAGCTGTTTTTT,CSVGRGGTGELFF
TRBV6-2/TRBV6-3,NA,TRBJ2-3,NA,TGTGCCAGCAGCCTAGCGTCGAGCACAGATACGCAGTATTTT,CASSLASSTDTQYF
TRBV11-3,NA,TRBJ2-7,medium-sized,TGTGCCAGCAGCTTCCCCGGGTTCGACGAGCAGTACTTC,CASSFPGFDEQYF
TRBV20-1,TRBD2,TRBJ2-5,large,TGCAGTGCTATCTCCGGGGGGGCCGGAGAGACCCAGTACTTC,CSAISGGAGETQYF